These 26 T cell receptor beta chains came from one sample sequenced in a study of T cell changes during pregnancy in multiple sclerosis. The protocol was immunoSEQ multiplex PCR, while the TCRdb copy is restricted to in-frame clones and leaves out a portion. Of more than 40,000 clones in the sample, around 93% were seen once. The sample consisted of CD8+ T cells from peripheral blood mononuclear cells, taken in the first trimester of pregnancy. These receptor sequences come from a female donor with multiple sclerosis, enrolled in a pregnancy study.

The chain employs TRBV5-4 and TRBJ2-7; 13 nucleotides line up with TRBD2. V shed 2 bases, J shed 2 bases, and the junction held 7 bases outside the gene matches. CDR1 is SGHNT and CDR2 is YYREEE in the germline V gene (reference sequence). This CDR3 comprises 17 residues. CDR3 sequence (DNA): TGTGCCAGCAGCTTCCCAGCCGGGACTAGCGGGACCTACGAGCAGTACTTC. Its protein product is CASSFPAGTSGTYEQYF.

This clone occurred once. The rearrangement links TRBV15 to TRBJ1-1, with 9 positions matching TRBD1. The J segment lost 0 bases and the V segment lost 3 bases, leaving 5 bases of the junction unmatched. Germline V gives CDR1 LNHNV, CDR2 YYDKDF (reference sequence). The CDR3 contains 16 residues. CDR3 nucleotide sequence: TGTGCCACCAGCAGGGGGACAGGGACCATGAACACTGAAGCTTTCTTT. As protein: CATSRGTGTMNTEAFF.

V usage is TRBV27 and J usage is TRBJ1-2, with 7 bases matching TRBD1. After removal of 2 bases from V and 4 bases from J, the junction contained 7 bases not matched to a gene. Germline lookup yields CDR1 MNHEY and CDR2 SMNVEV (reference sequence). The CDR3 spans 15 residues. The CDR3 here is CASSLEGTAGYGYTF. The CDR3 coding sequence is TGTGCCAGCAGTTTAGAGGGGACAGCTGGCTATGGCTACACCTTC.

V gene TRBV10-1 combines with J gene TRBJ2-7; 7 bases match TRBD2. Germline-derived CDR1 and CDR2 are WNHNN and SYGVQD (reference sequence). V trimming: 0 bases; J trimming: 7 bases; junction bases outside the gene matches: 9. CDR3 length: 15 amino acids. CDR3 sequence (DNA): TGCGCCAGCAGTGAGTCGGGGGGGACTACTCGGGAGCAGTACTTC. Residues: CASSESGGTTREQYF.

The CDR3 DNA sequence: TGTGCCACCAGCAGAGAAATAGTTTGGGCAGGGGGAAACTATGGCTACACCTTC. Translation gives CATSREIVWAGGNYGYTF. The chain combines TRBV15 with TRBJ1-2, with 7 bases matching TRBD1. Germline V lookup: CDR1 LNHNV, CDR2 YYDKDF (reference sequence). V shed 0 bases, J shed 2 bases, and the junction held 12 bases outside the gene matches. This CDR3 spans 18 amino acids.

The chain is built from TRBV5-1 and TRBJ2-3; D is possibly TRBD2 (7 bases). The CDR3 totals 15 residues. Germline V lookup: CDR1 SGHRS, CDR2 YFSETQ. The V end was cut by 3 bases, the J end by 6 bases, with 17 bases between. This CDR3 reads CASSSPWGGSDTQYF. The CDR3 DNA sequence: TGCGCCAGCAGCTCCCCTTGGGGGGGCTCGGATACGCAGTATTTT.

The chain uses TRBV4-1 and TRBJ2-7, with D unclear. CDR1 MGHRA and CDR2 YSYEKL come from the germline V gene. CDR3 size: 13 residues. With 3 bases removed from V and 2 bases from J, the gap between germline ends came to 8 bases. The CDR3 loop is CASSQIDPYEQYF. The CDR3 nucleotides read TGCGCCAGCAGCCAGATAGATCCCTACGAGCAGTACTTC.

The J gene is TRBJ2-5, the V gene TRBV7-9; the D gene is possibly TRBD1 (5 bases). Trimming left V 4 bases short and J 6 bases short, with 12 bases between. This CDR3 comprises 13 residues. Germline lookup yields CDR1 SEHNR and CDR2 FQNEAQ (reference sequence). The CDR3: CASSSRQSKTQYF. For the CDR3, the DNA is TGTGCCAGCAGCTCCCGACAGTCAAAGACCCAGTACTTC.

This chain connects TRBV6-5 to TRBJ2-7, with TRBD1 as a possible D gene (5 bases). Germline CDR1 MNHEY, CDR2 SVGAGI. Trimming pared 2 bases from V and 0 bases from J, leaving 11 bases between. The CDR3 runs to 15 residues. The CDR3 region is CASSYRQGDSYEQYF. CDR3 nucleotide sequence: TGTGCCAGCAGTTACCGGCAGGGCGACTCCTACGAGCAGTACTTC.

The chain recombines TRBV4-1 with TRBJ1-1; a weak D match, TRBD1 (5 bases). Germline V gene sequence: CDR1 MGHRA, CDR2 YSYEKL. The CDR3 has 14 residues. V was cut by 4 bases and J by 1 base, with 10 bases left in between. The CDR3 DNA is TGCGCCAGCAGCCCAGGGTCGGCGAACACTGAAGCTTTCTTT. Translation gives CASSPGSANTEAFF.

The chain recombines TRBV27 with TRBJ1-5; no clear D gene. This CDR3 comprises 13 residues. Germline V CDR1 and CDR2: MNHEY, SMNVEV (reference sequence). V shed 5 bases and J shed 7 bases, with 12 bases lying between them. CDR3 protein: CASSLSLRQPQHF. In DNA form, the CDR3 reads TGTGCCAGCAGTCTGAGTTTGCGCCAGCCCCAGCATTTT.

V and J are TRBV7-9 and TRBJ2-1; 10 bases agree with TRBD2. The CDR3 runs 16 residues. Germline lookup yields CDR1 SEHNR and CDR2 FQNEAQ (reference sequence). The V and J ends lost 4 bases and 5 bases, in that order; junction bases with no gene match: 8. The CDR3 DNA follows: TGTGCCAGCAGCTCGACAGGGACTAGCGTCGACAATGAGCAGTTCTTC. Translating it yields CASSSTGTSVDNEQFF. Full variable domain (outside the CDR3, taken from reference TRBV7-9 and TRBJ2-1): DTGVSQNPRHKITKRGQNVTFRCDPISEHNRLYWYRQTLGQGPEFLTYFQNEAQLEKSRLLSDRFSAERPKGSFSTLEIQRTEQGDSAMYLCASSSTGTSVDNEQFFGPGTRLTVL.

This chain uses TRBV7-8 with TRBJ2-3; TRBD1 matches 8 bases. The CDR3 extends over 17 amino acids. Germline V gene lookup returns CDR1 SGHVS and CDR2 FQNEAQ. V lost 0 bases and J lost 3; bases outside the gene matches: 8. CDR3 sequence (DNA): TGTGCCAGCAGCTTAGCGGTAATGGGACAGGCTACAGATACGCAGTATTTT. This sequence encodes CASSLAVMGQATDTQYF.

CDR3 sequence reads: CASSIWRENLNEQFF. CDR3 nucleotide sequence: TGTGCCAGTAGTATCTGGCGGGAGAATTTAAATGAGCAGTTCTTC. The chain is built from TRBV19 and TRBJ2-1; 7 bases fit TRBD2. The CDR3 has 15 residues. The germline V gene has CDR1 LNHDA and CDR2 SQIVND (reference sequence). V was clipped by 3 bases and J by 7 bases; unmatched bases: 9.

J is TRBJ2-5 and V is TRBV9; the D gene is possibly TRBD2 (5 bases). Germline V CDR1 and CDR2: SGDLS, YYNGEE. Trimming took 3 bases from V and 4 from J, leaving 16 bases between them. There are 15 residues in the CDR3. CDR3 DNA sequence: TGTGCCAGCAGCGCGAGCGGAGCCGCGGGAGAGACCCAGTACTTC. Its protein product is CASSASGAAGETQYF.

In this sample, this clone turned up once. This CDR3 reads CSVDRTGQNEQYF. The CDR3 DNA reads TGCAGCGTTGATAGAACAGGGCAGAACGAGCAGTACTTC. The V call is TRBV29-1, the J call TRBJ2-7, with D tentatively TRBD1 (6 bases). The CDR3 has 13 amino acids. Germline loops: CDR1 SQVTM, CDR2 ANQGSEA. The ends were cut back, 3 bases at V and 5 bases at J, with 14 bases in the middle.

The chain joins TRBV29-1 to TRBJ2-7; 9 bases fit TRBD1. The CDR3 is 17 amino acids. V lost 5 bases to trimming and J lost 0 bases; unmatched junction nucleotides: 14. Germline V gene lookup returns CDR1 SQVTM and CDR2 ANQGSEA. This CDR3 reads CSVLGQGTGMSSYEQYF. DNA for the CDR3: TGCAGCGTTCTAGGACAGGGGACGGGAATGAGCTCCTACGAGCAGTACTTC.

CDR3 region: CASSPTSGMYNEQFF. CDR3 sequence (DNA): TGTGCCAGCAGTCCGACTAGCGGGATGTACAATGAGCAGTTCTTC. This chain links TRBV7-7 with TRBJ2-1; 11 nucleotides line up with TRBD2. Trimming took 6 bases from V and 4 from J; bases not matched to a gene: 5. CDR1 SSHAT and CDR2 FNYEAQ come from the germline V gene (reference sequence). The CDR3 has 15 amino acids.

The gene calls are TRBV9 and TRBJ2-7, with TRBD1 matching over 8 bases. With 4 bases clipped from V and 7 bases from J, the junction kept 7 bases outside the gene matches. CDR1 is SGDLS, CDR2 YYNGEE, per germline. The CDR3 loop spans 13 amino acids. CDR3 residues: CASSSRTGTEQYF. DNA for the CDR3: TGTGCCAGCAGCTCCAGGACAGGGACGGAGCAGTACTTC.

The rearrangement joins TRBV6-6 to TRBJ2-5; D call uncertain. V lost 4 bases and J 5 bases, leaving 5 bases between the germline ends. The germline V gene has CDR1 MNHNY and CDR2 SVGAGI (reference sequence). The CDR3 runs to 11 residues. The CDR3 nucleotides read TGTGCCAGCAGTTCCGGGGAGACCCAGTACTTC. As protein: CASSSGETQYF.

The genes are TRBV5-6 and TRBJ1-1; TRBD1 matches 7 bases. CDR1 is SGHDT, CDR2 YYEEEE, per germline. V dropped 4 bases and J dropped 4; count of bases not matched to a gene: 7. CDR3 size: 14 residues. Here the CDR3 reads CASSETGLSTEAFF. The CDR3 DNA is TGTGCCAGCAGCGAGACAGGGCTGAGCACTGAAGCTTTCTTT.

The gene calls are TRBV7-3 and TRBJ2-3; D is perhaps TRBD1 (5 bases). There are 14 residues in the CDR3. CDR1 and CDR2 from the germline V gene are SGHTA and FQGTGA. The V end lost 6 bases, the J end lost 1 base, and 11 bases lay between the germline ends. The CDR3 region is CASSITGGTDTQYF. CDR3 DNA: TGTGCCAGCAGTATAACAGGTGGCACAGATACGCAGTATTTT.

The gene calls are TRBV5-1 and TRBJ2-5; a possible D gene is TRBD1 (6 bases). V was shortened by 2 bases and J by 12 bases, with 14 bases between the two germline ends. CDR1 is SGHRS, CDR2 YFSETQ, per germline. The CDR3 spans 12 residues. CDR3 in DNA: TGCGCCAGCAGCTTACAGGGATTCATTGAGTACTTC. Translated, it gives CASSLQGFIEYF.

The chain uses TRBV6-1 and TRBJ1-6, with 8 bases fitting TRBD1. V lost 4 bases to trimming and J lost 5 bases; unmatched junction nucleotides: 13. The germline CDR1 and CDR2 sequences are MNHNS and SASEGT. There are 18 residues in the CDR3. This CDR3 reads CASSGTTGAVRDNSPLHF. CDR3 nucleotides: TGTGCCAGCAGTGGAACGACAGGGGCGGTCCGGGATAATTCACCCCTCCACTTT.

The rearrangement joins TRBV7-8 to TRBJ1-1; D gene ambiguous. CDR3 length equals 13 residues. V was clipped by 4 bases and J by 8 bases, with 14 bases between them. Per the germline V gene, CDR1 is SGHVS and CDR2 is FQNEAQ. DNA of the CDR3: TGTGCCAGCAGCTCCATTTTGGGCCCCGAAGCTTTCTTT. This gives the protein CASSSILGPEAFF.

The chain links TRBV29-1 to TRBJ2-5; TRBD2 matches at 13 bases. The CDR3 spans 15 residues. CDR1 is SQVTM and CDR2 is ANQGSEA in the germline V gene. V trimming: 6 bases; J trimming: 4 bases; junction bases outside the gene matches: 8. Here the CDR3 DNA reads TGCAGCGTCACTAGCGGGAGGGCCCCGGGAGAGACCCAGTACTTC. Amino acid sequence: CSVTSGRAPGETQYF.